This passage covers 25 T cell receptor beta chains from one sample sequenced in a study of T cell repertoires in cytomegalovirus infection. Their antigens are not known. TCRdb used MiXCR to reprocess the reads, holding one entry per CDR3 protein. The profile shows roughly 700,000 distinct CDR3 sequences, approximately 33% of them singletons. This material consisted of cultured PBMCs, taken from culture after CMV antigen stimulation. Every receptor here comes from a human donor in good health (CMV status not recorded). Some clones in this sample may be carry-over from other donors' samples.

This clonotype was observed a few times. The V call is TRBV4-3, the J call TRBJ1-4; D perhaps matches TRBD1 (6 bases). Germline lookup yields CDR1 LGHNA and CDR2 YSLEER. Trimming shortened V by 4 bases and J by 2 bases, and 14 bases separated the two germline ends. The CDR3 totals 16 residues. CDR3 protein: CASSPWFQGTNEKLFF. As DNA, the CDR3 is TGCGCCAGCAGCCCCTGGTTCCAGGGGACTAATGAAAAACTGTTTTTT.

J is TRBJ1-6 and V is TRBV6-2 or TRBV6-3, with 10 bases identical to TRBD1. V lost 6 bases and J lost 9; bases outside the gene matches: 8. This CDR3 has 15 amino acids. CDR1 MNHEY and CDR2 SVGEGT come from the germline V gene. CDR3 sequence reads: CASSRDRGRLSPLHF. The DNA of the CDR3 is TGTGCCAGCAGCCGGGACAGGGGCCGACTTTCACCCCTCCACTTT.

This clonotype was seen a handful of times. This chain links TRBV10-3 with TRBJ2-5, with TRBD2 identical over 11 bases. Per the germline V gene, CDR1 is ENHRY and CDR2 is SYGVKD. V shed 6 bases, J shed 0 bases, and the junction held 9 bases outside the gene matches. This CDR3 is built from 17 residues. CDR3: CAISTSGRGAYQETQYF. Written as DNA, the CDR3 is TGTGCCATCAGCACTAGCGGGAGAGGTGCGTACCAAGAGACCCAGTACTTC.

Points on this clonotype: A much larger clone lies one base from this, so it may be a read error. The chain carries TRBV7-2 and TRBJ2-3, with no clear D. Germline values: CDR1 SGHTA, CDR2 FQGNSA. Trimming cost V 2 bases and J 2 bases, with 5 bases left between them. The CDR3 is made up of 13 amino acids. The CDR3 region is CASSLQDTDTQYF. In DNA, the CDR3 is TGTGCCAGCAGCTTACAGGACACAGATACGCAGTATTTT.

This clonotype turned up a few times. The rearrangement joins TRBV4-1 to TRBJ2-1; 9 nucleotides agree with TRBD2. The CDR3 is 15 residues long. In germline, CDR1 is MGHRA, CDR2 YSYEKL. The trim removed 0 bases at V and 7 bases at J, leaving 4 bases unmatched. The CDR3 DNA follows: TGCGCCAGCAGCCAAGAGGCGGGGGGGCTTAATGAGCAGTTCTTC. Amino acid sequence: CASSQEAGGLNEQFF.

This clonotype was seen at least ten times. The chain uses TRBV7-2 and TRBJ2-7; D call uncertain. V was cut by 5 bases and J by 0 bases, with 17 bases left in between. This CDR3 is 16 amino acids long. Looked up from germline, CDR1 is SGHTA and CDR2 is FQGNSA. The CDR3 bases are TGTGCCAGCAGCCGTAGATCGGGCACCACCTCCTACGAGCAGTACTTC. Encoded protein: CASSRRSGTTSYEQYF.

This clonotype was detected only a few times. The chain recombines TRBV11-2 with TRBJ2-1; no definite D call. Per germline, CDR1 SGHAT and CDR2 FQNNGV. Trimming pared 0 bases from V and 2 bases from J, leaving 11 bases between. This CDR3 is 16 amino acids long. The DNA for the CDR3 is TGTGCCAGCAGCTTAGACCAGGTAGGAGCCTACAATGAGCAGTTCTTC. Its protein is CASSLDQVGAYNEQFF.

CDR3 loop: CASSEVPTGAVGTEAFF. In nucleotides, the CDR3 is TGTGCCAGCAGTGAAGTCCCAACAGGGGCGGTGGGCACTGAAGCTTTCTTT. This chain joins TRBV6-1 and TRBJ1-1; 7 bases agree with TRBD1. Trimming cost V 1 base and J 4 bases; bases outside gene matches: 12. CDR1 and CDR2 (germline): MNHNS, SASEGT. The CDR3 spans 17 residues.

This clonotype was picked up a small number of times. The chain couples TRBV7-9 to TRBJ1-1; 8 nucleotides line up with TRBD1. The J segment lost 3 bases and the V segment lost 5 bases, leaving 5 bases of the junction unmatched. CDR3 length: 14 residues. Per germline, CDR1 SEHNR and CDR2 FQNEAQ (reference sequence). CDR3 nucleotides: TGTGCCAGCAGCACGGGACAGGCTGACACTGAAGCTTTCTTT. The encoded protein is CASSTGQADTEAFF.

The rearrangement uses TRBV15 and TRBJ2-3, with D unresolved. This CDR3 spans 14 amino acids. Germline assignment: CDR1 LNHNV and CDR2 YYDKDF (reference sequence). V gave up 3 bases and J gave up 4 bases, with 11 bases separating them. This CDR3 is CATSSVMSSDTQYF. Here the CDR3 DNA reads TGTGCCACCAGCAGTGTTATGTCCTCAGATACGCAGTATTTT. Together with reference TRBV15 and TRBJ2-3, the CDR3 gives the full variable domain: DAMVIQNPRYQVTQFGKPVTLSCSQTLNHNVMYWYQQKSSQAPKLLFHYYDKDFNNEADTPDNFQSRRPNTSFCFLDIRSPGLGDTAMYLCATSSVMSSDTQYFGPGTRLTVL.

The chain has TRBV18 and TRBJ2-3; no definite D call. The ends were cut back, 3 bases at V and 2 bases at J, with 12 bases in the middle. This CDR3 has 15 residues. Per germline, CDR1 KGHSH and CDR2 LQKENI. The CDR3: CASSPVPRYTDTQYF. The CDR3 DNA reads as TGTGCCAGCTCACCGGTACCCCGGTACACAGATACGCAGTATTTT.

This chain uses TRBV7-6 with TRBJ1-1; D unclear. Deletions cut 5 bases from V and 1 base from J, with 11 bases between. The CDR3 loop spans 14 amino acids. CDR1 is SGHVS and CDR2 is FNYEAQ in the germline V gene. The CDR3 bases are TGTGCCAGCAGCCTGGGTAACGGGAACACTGAAGCTTTCTTT. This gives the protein CASSLGNGNTEAFF.

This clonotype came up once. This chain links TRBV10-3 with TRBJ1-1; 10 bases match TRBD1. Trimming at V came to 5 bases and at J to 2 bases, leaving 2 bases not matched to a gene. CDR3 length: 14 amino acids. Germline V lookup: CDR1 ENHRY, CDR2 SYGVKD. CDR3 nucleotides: TGTGCCATCAGTAGACAGGGGGCAAACACTGAAGCTTTCTTT. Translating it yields CAISRQGANTEAFF.

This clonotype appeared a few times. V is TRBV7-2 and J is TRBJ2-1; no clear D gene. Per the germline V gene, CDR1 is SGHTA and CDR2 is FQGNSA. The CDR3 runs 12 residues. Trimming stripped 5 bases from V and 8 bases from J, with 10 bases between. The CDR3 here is CASSLSRDEQFF. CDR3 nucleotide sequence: TGTGCCAGCAGCCTTAGTAGGGATGAGCAGTTCTTC.

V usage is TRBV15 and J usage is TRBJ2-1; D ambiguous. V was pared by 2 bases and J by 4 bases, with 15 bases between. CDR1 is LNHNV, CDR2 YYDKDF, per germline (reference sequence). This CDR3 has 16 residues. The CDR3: CATSRPTEDPYNEQFF. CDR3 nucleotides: TGTGCCACCAGCAGACCGACTGAAGACCCGTACAATGAGCAGTTCTTC.

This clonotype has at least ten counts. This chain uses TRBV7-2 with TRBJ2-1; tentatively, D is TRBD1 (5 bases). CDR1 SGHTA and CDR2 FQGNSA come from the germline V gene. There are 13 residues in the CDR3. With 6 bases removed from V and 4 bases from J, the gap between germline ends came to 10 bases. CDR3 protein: CASRLTEYNEQFF. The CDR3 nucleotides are TGTGCCAGCAGATTGACAGAGTACAATGAGCAGTTCTTC.

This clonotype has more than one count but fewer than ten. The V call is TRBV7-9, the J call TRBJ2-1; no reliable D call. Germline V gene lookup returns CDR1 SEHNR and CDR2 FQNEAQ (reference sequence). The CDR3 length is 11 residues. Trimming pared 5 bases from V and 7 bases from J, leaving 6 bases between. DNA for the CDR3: TGTGCCAGCAGCGTTGAAAATGAGCAGTTCTTC. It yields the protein CASSVENEQFF.

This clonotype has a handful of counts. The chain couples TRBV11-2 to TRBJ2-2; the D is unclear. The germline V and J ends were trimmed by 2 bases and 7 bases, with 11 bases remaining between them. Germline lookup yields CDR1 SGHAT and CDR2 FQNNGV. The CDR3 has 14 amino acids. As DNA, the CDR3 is TGTGCCAGCAGCTTATCGATAATCGGCGGGGAGCTGTTTTTT. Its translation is CASSLSIIGGELFF.

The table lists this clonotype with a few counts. This chain's CDR3 is CASSLDGGFYEQYF. CDR3 sequence (DNA): TGTGCCAGCAGCTTAGACGGCGGATTCTACGAGCAGTACTTC. This chain connects TRBV7-2 to TRBJ2-7, with unresolved D. This CDR3 region has 14 residues. Germline lookup yields CDR1 SGHTA and CDR2 FQGNSA. Trimming took 1 base from V and 3 from J, leaving 10 bases between them.

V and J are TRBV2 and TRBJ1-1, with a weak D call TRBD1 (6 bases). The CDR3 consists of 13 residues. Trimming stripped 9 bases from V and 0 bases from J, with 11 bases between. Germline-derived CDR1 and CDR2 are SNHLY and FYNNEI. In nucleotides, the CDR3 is TGTGCCAGAGATCGGGACATGAACACTGAAGCTTTCTTT. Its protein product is CARDRDMNTEAFF.

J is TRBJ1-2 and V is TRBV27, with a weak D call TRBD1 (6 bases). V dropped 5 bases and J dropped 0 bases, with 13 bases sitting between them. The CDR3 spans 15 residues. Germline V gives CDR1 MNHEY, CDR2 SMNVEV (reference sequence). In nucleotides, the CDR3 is TGTGCCAGCAGTCCCACCCCAGGGGCTAACTATGGCTACACCTTC. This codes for CASSPTPGANYGYTF.

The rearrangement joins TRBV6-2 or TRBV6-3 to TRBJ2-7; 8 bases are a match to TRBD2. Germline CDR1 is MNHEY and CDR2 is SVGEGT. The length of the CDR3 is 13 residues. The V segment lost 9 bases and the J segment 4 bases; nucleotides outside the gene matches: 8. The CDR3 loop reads CASHRSGSYEQYF. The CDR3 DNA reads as TGTGCCAGTCACCGCAGCGGGAGTTACGAGCAGTACTTC.

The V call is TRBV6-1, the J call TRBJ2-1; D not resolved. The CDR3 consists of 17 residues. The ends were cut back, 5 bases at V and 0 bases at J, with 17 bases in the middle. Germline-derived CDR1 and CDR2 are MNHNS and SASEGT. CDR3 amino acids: CASSLLPTRRSYNEQFF. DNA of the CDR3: TGTGCCAGCAGTCTCCTACCGACACGTCGCTCCTACAATGAGCAGTTCTTC.

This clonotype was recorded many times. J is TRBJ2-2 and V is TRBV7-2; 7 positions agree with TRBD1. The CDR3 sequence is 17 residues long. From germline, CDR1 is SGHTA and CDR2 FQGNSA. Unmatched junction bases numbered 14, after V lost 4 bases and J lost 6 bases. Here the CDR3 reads CASSSSHEGAWAGELFF. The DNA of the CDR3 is TGTGCCAGCAGCTCCTCCCATGAGGGGGCTTGGGCCGGGGAGCTGTTTTTT.

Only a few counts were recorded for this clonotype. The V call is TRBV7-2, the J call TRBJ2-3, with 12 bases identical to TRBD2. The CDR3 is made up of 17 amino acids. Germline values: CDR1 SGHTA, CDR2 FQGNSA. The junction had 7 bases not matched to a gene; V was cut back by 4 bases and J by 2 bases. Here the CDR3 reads CASSSRLAGASTDTQYF. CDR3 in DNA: TGTGCCAGCAGCTCCCGACTAGCGGGGGCGTCCACAGATACGCAGTATTTT.